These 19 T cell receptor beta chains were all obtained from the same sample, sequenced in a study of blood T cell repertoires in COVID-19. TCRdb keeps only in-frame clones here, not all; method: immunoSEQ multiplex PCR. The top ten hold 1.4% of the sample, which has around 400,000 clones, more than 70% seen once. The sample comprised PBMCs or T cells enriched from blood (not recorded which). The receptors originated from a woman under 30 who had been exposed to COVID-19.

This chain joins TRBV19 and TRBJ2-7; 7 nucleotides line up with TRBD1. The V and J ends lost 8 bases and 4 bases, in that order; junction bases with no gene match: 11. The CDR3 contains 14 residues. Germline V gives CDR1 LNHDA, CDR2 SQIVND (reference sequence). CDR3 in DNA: TGTGCCAGTGCAGGATCGGACAGGTCATACGAGCAGTACTTC. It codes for CASAGSDRSYEQYF. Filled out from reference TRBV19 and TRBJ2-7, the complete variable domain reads DGGITQSPKYLFRKEGQNVTLSCEQNLNHDAMYWYRQDPGQGLRLIYYSQIVNDFQKGDIAEGYSVSREKKESFPLTVTSAQKNPTAFYLCASAGSDRSYEQYFGPGTRLTVT.

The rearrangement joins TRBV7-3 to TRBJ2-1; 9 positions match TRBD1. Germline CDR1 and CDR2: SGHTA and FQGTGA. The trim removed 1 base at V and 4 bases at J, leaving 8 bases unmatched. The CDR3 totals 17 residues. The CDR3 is CASSLKPVGQGYNEQFF. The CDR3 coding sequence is TGTGCCAGCAGCTTAAAACCCGTGGGACAGGGTTACAATGAGCAGTTCTTC. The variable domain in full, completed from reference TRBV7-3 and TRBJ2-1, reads GAGVSQTPSNKVTEKGKYVELRCDPISGHTALYWYRQSLGQGPEFLIYFQGTGAADDSGLPNDRFFAVRPEGSVSTLKIQRTERGDSAVYLCASSLKPVGQGYNEQFFGPGTRLTVL.

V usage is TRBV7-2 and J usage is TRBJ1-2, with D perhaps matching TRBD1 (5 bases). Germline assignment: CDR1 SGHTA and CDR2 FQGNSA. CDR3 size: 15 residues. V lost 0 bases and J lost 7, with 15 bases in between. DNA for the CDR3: TGTGCCAGCAGCTTAGCGGGGCAGGGCCGTAGTGGCTACACCTTC. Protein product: CASSLAGQGRSGYTF.

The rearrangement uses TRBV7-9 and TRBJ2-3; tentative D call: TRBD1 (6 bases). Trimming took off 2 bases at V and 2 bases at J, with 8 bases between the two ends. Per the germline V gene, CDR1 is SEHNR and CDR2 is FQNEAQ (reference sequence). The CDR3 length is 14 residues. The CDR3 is CASSLRDNTDTQYF. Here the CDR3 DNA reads TGTGCCAGCAGCTTACGGGACAACACAGATACGCAGTATTTT. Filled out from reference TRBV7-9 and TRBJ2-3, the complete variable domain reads DTGVSQNPRHKITKRGQNVTFRCDPISEHNRLYWYRQTLGQGPEFLTYFQNEAQLEKSRLLSDRFSAERPKGSFSTLEIQRTEQGDSAMYLCASSLRDNTDTQYFGPGTRLTVL.

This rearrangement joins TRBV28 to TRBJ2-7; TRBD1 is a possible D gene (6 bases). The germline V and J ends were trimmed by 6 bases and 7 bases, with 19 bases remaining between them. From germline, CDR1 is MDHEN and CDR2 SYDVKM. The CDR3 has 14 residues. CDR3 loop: CASSIGRGFGEQYF. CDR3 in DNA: TGTGCCAGCAGCATCGGCAGGGGTTTTGGTGAGCAGTACTTC.

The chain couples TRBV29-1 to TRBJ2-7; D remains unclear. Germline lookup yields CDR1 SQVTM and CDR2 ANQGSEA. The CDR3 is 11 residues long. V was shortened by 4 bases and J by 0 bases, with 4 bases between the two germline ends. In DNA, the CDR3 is TGCAGCGTTGGACACTCCTACGAGCAGTACTTC. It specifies CSVGHSYEQYF.

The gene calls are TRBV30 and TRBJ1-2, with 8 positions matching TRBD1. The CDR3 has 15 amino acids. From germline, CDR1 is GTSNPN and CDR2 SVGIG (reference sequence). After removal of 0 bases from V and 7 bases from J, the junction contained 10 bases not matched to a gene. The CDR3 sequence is CAWSVNSGGVGGYTF. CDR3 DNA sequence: TGTGCCTGGAGTGTGAACTCAGGGGGCGTGGGTGGCTACACCTTC. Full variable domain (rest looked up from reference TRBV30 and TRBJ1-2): SQTIHQWPATLVQPVGSPLSLECTVEGTSNPNLYWYRQAAGRGLQLLFYSVGIGQISSEVPQNLSASRPQDRQFILSSKKLLLSDSGFYLCAWSVNSGGVGGYTFGSGTRLTVV.

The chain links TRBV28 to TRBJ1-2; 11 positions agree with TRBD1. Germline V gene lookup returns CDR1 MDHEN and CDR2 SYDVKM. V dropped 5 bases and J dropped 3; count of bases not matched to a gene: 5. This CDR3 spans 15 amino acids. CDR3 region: CASSPRTGGDYGYTF. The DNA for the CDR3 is TGTGCCAGCAGTCCACGGACAGGGGGCGACTATGGCTACACCTTC.

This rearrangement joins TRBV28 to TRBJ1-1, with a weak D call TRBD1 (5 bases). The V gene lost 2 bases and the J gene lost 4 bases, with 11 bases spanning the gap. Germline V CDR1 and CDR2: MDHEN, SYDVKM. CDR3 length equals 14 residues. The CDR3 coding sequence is TGTGCCAGCAGTTTACTTCAGGGCAGCACTGAAGCTTTCTTT. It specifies CASSLLQGSTEAFF. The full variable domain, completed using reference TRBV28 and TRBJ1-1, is DVKVTQSSRYLVKRTGEKVFLECVQDMDHENMFWYRQDPGLGLRLIYFSYDVKMKEKGDIPEGYSVSREKKERFSLILESASTNQTSMYLCASSLLQGSTEAFFGQGTRLTVV.

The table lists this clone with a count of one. The CDR3 here is CASSQDSTRDTQYF. CDR3 DNA: TGTGCCAGCAGCCAAGATAGCACTAGGGATACGCAGTATTTT. The chain combines TRBV4-2 with TRBJ2-3; possibly TRBD2 for D (5 bases). With 0 bases removed from V and 6 bases from J, the gap between germline ends came to 10 bases. CDR1 LGHNA and CDR2 YNFKEQ come from the germline V gene. The CDR3 is made up of 14 amino acids.

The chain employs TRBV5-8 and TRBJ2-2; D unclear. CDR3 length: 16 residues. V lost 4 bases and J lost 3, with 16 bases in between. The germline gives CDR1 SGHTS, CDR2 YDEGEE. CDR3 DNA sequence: TGTGCCAGCAGCATAGACCTCGGGTCTCACACCGGGGAGCTGTTTTTT. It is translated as CASSIDLGSHTGELFF.

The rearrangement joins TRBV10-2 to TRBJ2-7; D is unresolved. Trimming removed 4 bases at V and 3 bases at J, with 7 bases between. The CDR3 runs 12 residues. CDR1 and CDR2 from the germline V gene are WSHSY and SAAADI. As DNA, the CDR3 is TGCGCCAGCAGTGTCCCCAACTACGAGCAGTACTTC. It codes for CASSVPNYEQYF.

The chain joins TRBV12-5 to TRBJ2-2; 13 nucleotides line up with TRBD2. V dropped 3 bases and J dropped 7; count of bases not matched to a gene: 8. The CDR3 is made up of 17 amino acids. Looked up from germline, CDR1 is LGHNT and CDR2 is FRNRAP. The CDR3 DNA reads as TGTGCTAGTGGTTTCGCACTAGCGGGAGGGCCTGGCGGGGAGCTGTTTTTT. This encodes CASGFALAGGPGGELFF. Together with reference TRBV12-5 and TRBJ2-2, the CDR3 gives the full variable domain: DARVTQTPRHKVTEMGQEVTMRCQPILGHNTVFWYRQTMMQGLELLAYFRNRAPLDDSGMPKDRFSAEMPDATLATLKIQPSEPRDSAVYFCASGFALAGGPGGELFFGEGSRLTVL.

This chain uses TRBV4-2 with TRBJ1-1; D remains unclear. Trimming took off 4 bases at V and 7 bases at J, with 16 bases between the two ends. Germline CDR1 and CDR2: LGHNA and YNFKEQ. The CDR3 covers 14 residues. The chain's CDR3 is CASSPDRGWGEAFF. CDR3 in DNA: TGTGCCAGCAGCCCCGACCGGGGATGGGGTGAAGCTTTCTTT.

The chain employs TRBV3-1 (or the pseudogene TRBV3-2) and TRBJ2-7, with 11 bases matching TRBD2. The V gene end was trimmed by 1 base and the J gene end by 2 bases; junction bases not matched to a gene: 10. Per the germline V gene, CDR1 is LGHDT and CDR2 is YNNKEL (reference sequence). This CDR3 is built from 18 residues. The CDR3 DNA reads TGTGCCAGCAGCCAAGTTACTAGCGGGAGCCCCATCACCTACGAGCAGTACTTC. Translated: CASSQVTSGSPITYEQYF.

The CDR3 here is CASSPGGLTEAFF. CDR3 in DNA: TGTGCCAGCAGCCCCGGGGGTCTAACTGAAGCTTTCTTT. This chain uses TRBV7-6 with TRBJ1-1; D might be TRBD1 (5 bases). V was pared by 5 bases and J by 5 bases, with 12 bases between. From germline, CDR1 is SGHVS and CDR2 FNYEAQ. The CDR3 sequence is 13 residues long.

For the CDR3, the DNA is TGTGCCACCAGCAGAGATTGGCCAGGGGGTTATTATGGCTACACCTTC. Amino acid sequence: CATSRDWPGGYYGYTF. The chain joins TRBV15 to TRBJ1-2, with 7 bases matching TRBD1. CDR3 length: 16 amino acids. CDR1 and CDR2 from the germline V gene are LNHNV and YYDKDF (reference sequence). Unmatched junction bases numbered 9, after V lost 0 bases and J lost 5 bases. Combining the CDR3 with reference TRBV15 and TRBJ1-2 gives the whole variable domain DAMVIQNPRYQVTQFGKPVTLSCSQTLNHNVMYWYQQKSSQAPKLLFHYYDKDFNNEADTPDNFQSRRPNTSFCFLDIRSPGLGDTAMYLCATSRDWPGGYYGYTFGSGTRLTVV.

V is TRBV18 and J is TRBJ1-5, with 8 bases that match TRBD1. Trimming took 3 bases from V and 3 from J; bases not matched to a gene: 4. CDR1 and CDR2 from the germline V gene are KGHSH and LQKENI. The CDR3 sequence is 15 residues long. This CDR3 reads CASSPQGADNQPQHF. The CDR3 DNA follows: TGTGCCAGCTCACCCCAGGGGGCGGACAATCAGCCCCAGCATTTT.

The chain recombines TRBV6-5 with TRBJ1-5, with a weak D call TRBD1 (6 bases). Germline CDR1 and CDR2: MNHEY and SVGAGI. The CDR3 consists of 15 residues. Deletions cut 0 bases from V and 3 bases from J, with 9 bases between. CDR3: CASSYSRGNNQPQHF. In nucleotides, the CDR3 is TGTGCCAGCAGTTACTCCAGGGGTAACAATCAGCCCCAGCATTTT.